This entry lists 23 T cell receptor beta chains sequenced from one sample in a study of cytomegalovirus exposure and HLA in healthy donors. The PCR made use of 60 Vbeta and 13 Jbeta primers. The method was immunoSEQ multiplex PCR; TCRdb's version includes in-frame clones alone and lacks a portion of them. The data contain about 160,000 clones, 75% to 85% of them seen just once; the ten biggest clones take up 7% to 9%. The sequencing input was PBMCs. The source is a male donor in good health and CMV-seropositive.

V usage is TRBV5-1 and J usage is TRBJ2-1; TRBD1 matches 11 bases. The CDR3 is 15 residues long. Trimming removed 4 bases from V and 8 bases from J; junction bases left unmatched: 8. Germline CDR1 and CDR2: SGHRS and YFSETQ. The chain's CDR3 is CASSQGTGGSDEQFF. Here the CDR3 DNA reads TGCGCCAGCAGCCAGGGGACAGGGGGGAGTGATGAGCAGTTCTTC.

The chain links TRBV2 to TRBJ2-1; TRBD2 matches at 7 bases. CDR1 is SNHLY and CDR2 is FYNNEI in the germline V gene. The junction had 10 bases not matched to a gene; V was cut back by 8 bases and J by 6 bases. The CDR3 runs 14 residues. CDR3: CASGYFSGGNEQFF. The DNA for the CDR3 is TGTGCCAGCGGTTACTTCTCGGGGGGCAATGAGCAGTTCTTC.

The chain joins TRBV19 to TRBJ1-1, with a tentative D call TRBD1 (6 bases). The CDR3 has 11 residues. V was clipped by 6 bases and J by 4 bases, with 6 bases between them. From germline, CDR1 is LNHDA and CDR2 SQIVND (reference sequence). The CDR3 region has the DNA TGTGCCAGTAGCAGGGGCACTGAAGCTTTCTTT. Translating it yields CASSRGTEAFF.

The chain is built from TRBV30 and TRBJ1-3; perhaps TRBD1 as D (6 bases). V was cut by 2 bases and J by 8 bases, with 10 bases left in between. The germline V gene encodes CDR1 GTSNPN and CDR2 SVGIG (reference sequence). The CDR3 runs 12 residues. The CDR3 DNA sequence: TGTGCCTGGAGTAAGGGGGGGGACACCATATATTTT. Its protein is CAWSKGGDTIYF.

The rearrangement uses TRBV5-1 and TRBJ2-7; weak D call: TRBD1 (6 bases). The V gene lost 3 bases and the J gene lost 7 bases, with 17 bases spanning the gap. Germline loops: CDR1 SGHRS, CDR2 YFSETQ. CDR3 length: 14 residues. The CDR3 spells CASSSLDRTGEQYF. Written as DNA, the CDR3 is TGCGCCAGCAGCTCGCTGGACAGAACCGGAGAGCAGTACTTC.

The V call is TRBV2, the J call TRBJ2-2; no firm D call. The V and J ends lost 0 bases and 7 bases respectively, with 9 bases between them. This CDR3 region has 14 residues. In germline, CDR1 is SNHLY, CDR2 FYNNEI. The CDR3 DNA sequence: TGTGCCAGCAGTGAAGCCTTCTCCCGCGGGGAGCTGTTTTTT. Translation: CASSEAFSRGELFF.

The chain has TRBV5-3 and TRBJ1-2; 7 bases are shared with TRBD1. TRBV5-3 is an ORF, and what it does is uncertain. The CDR3 spans 13 residues. Germline trimming cut 4 bases from V and 6 bases from J; bases unmatched to any gene: 6. The CDR3 nucleotides are TGTGCCAGAAGCCATTACAGGGGTGATGGCTACACCTTC. The encoded protein is CARSHYRGDGYTF.

The chain combines TRBV9 with TRBJ1-2; D is perhaps TRBD1 (5 bases). The germline V gene encodes CDR1 SGDLS and CDR2 YYNGEE. This CDR3 region has 13 residues. The V and J ends lost 4 bases and 4 bases respectively, with 11 bases between them. The DNA of the CDR3 is TGTGCCAGCAGCTCACGGGGGGGCTATGGCTACACCTTC. Protein: CASSSRGGYGYTF.

The V call is TRBV5-6, the J call TRBJ1-1; maybe TRBD1 (5 bases). Germline V gene lookup returns CDR1 SGHDT and CDR2 YYEEEE. Trimming removed 5 bases from V and 6 bases from J, with 14 bases in between. This CDR3 is built from 13 residues. The CDR3 region has the DNA TGTGCCAGCAGTCCTTTGGTGGGGCCTGAAGCTTTCTTT. Encoded protein: CASSPLVGPEAFF.

The chain couples TRBV6-1 to TRBJ1-4, with 7 bases aligning to TRBD1. With V trimmed by 6 bases and J by 4 bases, 5 bases remained unmatched. This CDR3 is built from 14 residues. Germline assignment: CDR1 MNHNS and CDR2 SASEGT. In nucleotides, the CDR3 is TGTGCCAGCAGACCACGACAGGGTAATGAAAAACTGTTTTTT. This encodes CASRPRQGNEKLFF.

V and J are TRBV14 and TRBJ2-5; the D gene is possibly TRBD2 (5 bases). Trimming left V 0 bases short and J 5 bases short, with 16 bases between. The CDR3 loop spans 16 amino acids. CDR1 is SGHDN, CDR2 FVKESK, per germline. The CDR3 DNA is TGTGCCAGCAGCCAAGAACTGGCGGATACGGGGGAGACCCAGTACTTC. Amino acids: CASSQELADTGETQYF.

This clone was recorded a few times. The J gene is TRBJ1-1, the V gene TRBV6-6; TRBD1 aligns across 8 bases. This CDR3 has 13 amino acids. With 7 bases clipped from V and 1 base from J, the junction kept 2 bases outside the gene matches. Germline V lookup: CDR1 MNHNY, CDR2 SVGAGI (reference sequence). DNA of the CDR3: TGTGCCAGCAACGGACAGGGGAACACTGAAGCTTTCTTT. Its translation: CASNGQGNTEAFF.

The V and J genes are TRBV2 and TRBJ2-5; 7 bases line up with TRBD2. This CDR3 region has 15 residues. The germline V gene has CDR1 SNHLY and CDR2 FYNNEI. J gave up 4 bases and V 7 bases, and 12 bases lay outside the gene matches. The CDR3 region is CASTLGAGIGETQYF. The DNA for the CDR3 is TGTGCCAGCACCCTGGGAGCGGGGATAGGAGAGACCCAGTACTTC.

V is TRBV4-1 and J is TRBJ2-7; 10 bases match TRBD1. Germline V gene sequence: CDR1 MGHRA, CDR2 YSYEKL. J was trimmed by 12 bases and V by 3 bases; bases with no gene match: 14. This CDR3 region has 15 residues. The CDR3 DNA reads as TGCGCCAGCAGCCACCCGGGACAGGGGCGCCCTCGGCTGTACTTC. It codes for CASSHPGQGRPRLYF.

For this clone: One end of the junction varies from germline; a read error may be responsible. CDR3 region: CASREGGAVDTQYF. CDR3 sequence (DNA): TGTGCCAGCCGTGAGGGGGGGGCAGTGGATACGCAGTATTTT. V usage is TRBV6-1 and J usage is TRBJ2-3; maybe TRBD2 (7 bases). The germline gives CDR1 MNHNS, CDR2 SASEGT. This CDR3 spans 14 amino acids.

The chain carries TRBV30 and TRBJ1-4, with TRBD1 matching over 7 bases. Per germline, CDR1 GTSNPN and CDR2 SVGIG (reference sequence). There are 12 residues in the CDR3. V lost 7 bases to trimming and J lost 3 bases; unmatched junction nucleotides: 2. The CDR3 loop reads CAFGQANEKLFF. The CDR3 region has the DNA TGTGCCTTTGGACAGGCTAATGAAAAACTGTTTTTT.

This rearrangement joins TRBV11-2 to TRBJ2-1; a weak D match, TRBD1 (5 bases). Trimming cost V 5 bases and J 1 base, with 12 bases left between them. Germline CDR1 SGHAT, CDR2 FQNNGV. CDR3 length: 15 amino acids. CDR3 loop: CASSQGAGSYNEQFF. The CDR3 nucleotides read TGTGCCAGCAGCCAAGGGGCAGGGTCCTACAATGAGCAGTTCTTC.

A word on this clone: The identical CDR3 is also encoded by other nucleotide sequences in the sample. This chain links TRBV19 with TRBJ1-1; D is perhaps TRBD1 (5 bases). V was pared by 4 bases and J by 1 base, with 10 bases between. Germline CDR1 is LNHDA and CDR2 is SQIVND (reference sequence). This CDR3 spans 14 amino acids. This CDR3 is CASSTSTGNTEAFF. The CDR3, as DNA: TGTGCCAGTAGTACCTCTACAGGGAACACTGAAGCTTTCTTT.

This chain uses TRBV9 with TRBJ1-1; no definite D call. V was pared by 3 bases and J by 8 bases, with 20 bases between. The CDR3 loop spans 15 amino acids. CDR1 and CDR2 (germline): SGDLS, YYNGEE. The CDR3 loop is CASSASAGSVGEAFF. In DNA form, the CDR3 reads TGTGCCAGCAGCGCTTCGGCCGGGAGCGTGGGGGAAGCTTTCTTT. Based on the CDR3 plus reference TRBV9 and TRBJ1-1, the full variable domain is DSGVTQTPKHLITATGQRVTLRCSPRSGDLSVYWYQQSLDQGLQFLIQYYNGEERAKGNILERFSAQQFPDLHSELNLSSLELGDSALYFCASSASAGSVGEAFFGQGTRLTVV.

The CDR3 protein is CASSSDRGGNEQYF. The CDR3 nucleotides are TGTGCCAGCAGTTCTGACAGGGGCGGGAACGAGCAGTACTTC. This chain uses TRBV9 with TRBJ2-7; 8 bases agree with TRBD1. This CDR3 spans 14 amino acids. V trimming: 5 bases; J trimming: 5 bases; junction bases outside the gene matches: 9. The V gene's germline CDR1 is SGDLS and CDR2 YYNGEE.

The chain uses TRBV4-1 and TRBJ1-5, with 9 bases identical to TRBD1. The CDR3 contains 15 residues. V gave up 1 base and J gave up 3 bases; unmatched junction bases: 1. Germline values: CDR1 MGHRA, CDR2 YSYEKL. The CDR3, as DNA: TGCGCCAGCAGCCAAGGGGACAGGGTCAATCAGCCCCAGCATTTT. Encoded protein: CASSQGDRVNQPQHF.

This clone was detected only a few times. The chain combines TRBV2 with TRBJ2-2; D may be TRBD2 (7 bases). The CDR3 sequence is 16 residues long. V was shortened by 6 bases and J by 2 bases, with 16 bases between the two germline ends. Looked up from germline, CDR1 is SNHLY and CDR2 is FYNNEI. The CDR3 protein is CASRGRAGANTGELFF. In nucleotides, the CDR3 is TGTGCCAGCAGGGGCAGGGCGGGGGCCAACACCGGGGAGCTGTTTTTT.

The V gene is TRBV21-1, the J gene TRBJ2-1; the table assigns TRBD2, which was not confirmed against the DNA. TRBV21-1 is shown as a pseudogene. This CDR3 region has 17 residues. CDR3: CASKGSGGAGSYNEQFF. The DNA for the CDR3 is TGTGCCAGCAAAGGTAGCGGGGGGGCGGGATCCTACAATGAGCAGTTCTTC.